Listed here are 8 T cell receptor beta chains from one sample, sequenced in a study of tumor-infiltrating lymphocytes in primary liver carcinoma. Co-extracting RNA and DNA was done with 20-30 mg of unsorted bulk tissue as input. A constant-region primer served to make TCR beta cDNA from about 500 ng total RNA. Modified slightly, ARM-PCR produced TCR beta libraries over three nested multiplex PCR rounds. Each of the first two PCR rounds ran roughly 9 cycles with TRBV1-TRBV30 forward and C-beta reverse primers. TCRdb re-analysed the multiplex PCR reads in MiXCR, keeping a single row per CDR3 protein. The sample has tens of thousands of distinct CDR3 sequences; approximately 71% are singletons. Sequenced material: tumor-adjacent normal liver tissue. The source is a woman younger than 45 with primary liver carcinoma and hepatitis B virus infection.

The chain links TRBV11-2 to TRBJ2-2; TRBD1 aligns across 7 bases. J gave up 7 bases and V 3 bases, and 8 bases lay outside the gene matches. This CDR3 has 15 residues. Germline V gene data show CDR1 as SGHAT and CDR2 as FQNNGV. The CDR3 coding sequence is TGTGCCAGCAGCTTTACGACAGGGTTTGGCGGGGAGCTGTTTTTT. It translates to CASSFTTGFGGELFF. Filled out from reference TRBV11-2 and TRBJ2-2, the complete variable domain reads EAGVAQSPRYKIIEKRQSVAFWCNPISGHATLYWYQQILGQGPKLLIQFQNNGVVDDSQLPKDRFSAERLKGVDSTLKIQPAKLEDSAVYLCASSFTTGFGGELFFGEGSRLTVL.

Worth noting for this clonotype: The germline gene is not matched at one end of the junction; a read error may be the cause. The chain links TRBV5-6 to TRBJ2-1; 7 bases agree with TRBD2. CDR3 length equals 15 residues. The germline CDR1 and CDR2 sequences are SGHDT and YYEEEE. The CDR3 DNA sequence: TGTCCCAGCAGCGCTGCCGGGACTAATTACAATGAGCAGTCCTTC. As protein: CPSSAAGTNYNEQSF. Full variable domain (outside the CDR3, taken from reference TRBV5-6 and TRBJ2-1): DAGVTQSPTHLIKTRGQQVTLRCSPKSGHDTVSWYQQALGQGPQFIFQYYEEEERQRGNFPDRFSGHQFPNYSSELNVNALLLGDSALYLCPSSAAGTNYNEQSFGPGTRLTVL.

On this clonotype itself: Without the conserved terminal phenylalanine or tryptophan, this CDR3 likely stems from a read error. The chain employs TRBV29-1 and TRBJ2-6; 7 nucleotides match TRBD2. This CDR3 spans 14 amino acids. The germline V gene has CDR1 SQVTM and CDR2 ANQGSEA. This chain's CDR3 is CSVAGGSGANVLTL. The CDR3 nucleotides are TGCAGTGTTGCCGGGGGGTCCGGGGCCAACGTCCTGACTCTC.

The V gene is TRBV6-6, the J gene TRBJ2-5; D is perhaps TRBD1 (5 bases). The CDR3 spans 14 residues. Trimming removed 7 bases from V and 0 bases from J, with 12 bases in between. Germline CDR1 reads MNHNY; CDR2 reads SVGAGI (reference sequence). This CDR3 reads CASMLLDNQETQYF. The CDR3 DNA sequence: TGTGCCAGCATGCTTCTGGACAACCAAGAGACCCAGTACTTC.

The J gene is TRBJ2-3, the V gene TRBV6-2 or TRBV6-3; D gene uncertain. V gave up 6 bases and J gave up 5 bases, with 12 bases separating them. The length of the CDR3 is 13 residues. CDR1 and CDR2 (germline): MNHEY, SVGEGT. The CDR3 sequence: CASSTGAIDTQYF. CDR3 nucleotide sequence: TGTGCCAGCAGCACTGGAGCCATAGATACGCAGTATTTT.

This clonotype occurred many times. The V call is TRBV29-1, the J call TRBJ1-4, with 7 bases fitting TRBD1. CDR1 SQVTM and CDR2 ANQGSEA come from the germline V gene. This CDR3 spans 13 amino acids. The trim removed 6 bases at V and 7 bases at J, leaving 8 bases unmatched. CDR3 nucleotide sequence: TGCAGCGTCCAGGGAGGGGGCGGTGAAAAACTGTTTTTT. This gives the protein CSVQGGGGEKLFF.

As concerns this clonotype: Since a much larger clone is just one base distant, this may be a read error. The chain uses TRBV21-1 and TRBJ2-3; the table's D call, TRBD1, has no DNA check behind it. TRBV21-1 corresponds to a pseudogene. This CDR3 region has 13 residues. The CDR3 is CASSEGDTDTQYF. The DNA for the CDR3 is TGTGCCAGCAGTGAGGGGGACACAGATACGCAGTATTTT.

Remarks on this clonotype: The CDR3 carries no conserved terminal phenylalanine or tryptophan, so it likely arises from a read error. For the CDR3, the DNA is TGTGCCAGCAGCCATGGGGTAGATTCTCCTGAGCAGTTCTTA. It specifies CASSHGVDSPEQFL. The chain uses TRBV7-3 and TRBJ2-1; D uncertain. CDR3 length equals 14 residues. V dropped 5 bases and J dropped 9 bases, with 17 bases sitting between them. Germline CDR1 SGHTA, CDR2 FQGTGA.